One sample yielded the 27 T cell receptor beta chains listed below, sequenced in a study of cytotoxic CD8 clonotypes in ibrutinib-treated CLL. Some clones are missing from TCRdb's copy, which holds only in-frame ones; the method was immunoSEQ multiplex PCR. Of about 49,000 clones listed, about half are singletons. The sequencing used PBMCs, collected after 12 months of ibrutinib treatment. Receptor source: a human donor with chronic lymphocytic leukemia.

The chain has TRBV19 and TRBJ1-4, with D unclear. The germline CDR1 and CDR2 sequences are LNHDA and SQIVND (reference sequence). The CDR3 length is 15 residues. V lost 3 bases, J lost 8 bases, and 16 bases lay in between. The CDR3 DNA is TGTGCCAGTAGTATTTTTGGGGAACAAAGAGAAAAACTGTTTTTT. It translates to CASSIFGEQREKLFF.

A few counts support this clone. CDR3 nucleotide sequence: TGCGCCAGCAGAGTAGGTCCCTTGGCGGGCAATGAGCAGTTCTTC. Encoded protein: CASRVGPLAGNEQFF. The chain recombines TRBV4-1 with TRBJ2-1; D perhaps matches TRBD2 (5 bases). V lost 6 bases and J lost 6, with 18 bases in between. The CDR3 is made up of 15 amino acids. CDR1 is MGHRA and CDR2 is YSYEKL in the germline V gene.

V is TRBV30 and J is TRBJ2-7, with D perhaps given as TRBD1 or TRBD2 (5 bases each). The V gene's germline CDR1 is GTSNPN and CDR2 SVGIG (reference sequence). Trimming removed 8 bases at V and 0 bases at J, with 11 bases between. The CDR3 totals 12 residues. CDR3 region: CATRGASYEQYF. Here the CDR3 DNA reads TGTGCCACCCGAGGGGCCTCCTACGAGCAGTACTTC. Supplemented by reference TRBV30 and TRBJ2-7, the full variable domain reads SQTIHQWPATLVQPVGSPLSLECTVEGTSNPNLYWYRQAAGRGLQLLFYSVGIGQISSEVPQNLSASRPQDRQFILSSKKLLLSDSGFYLCATRGASYEQYFGPGTRLTVT.

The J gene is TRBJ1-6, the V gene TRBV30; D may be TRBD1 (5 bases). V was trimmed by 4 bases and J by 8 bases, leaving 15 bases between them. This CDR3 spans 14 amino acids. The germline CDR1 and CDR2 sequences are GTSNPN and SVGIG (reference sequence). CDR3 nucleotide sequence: TGTGCCTGGACTCTGGGGCAGGGCGATTCACCCCTCCACTTT. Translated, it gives CAWTLGQGDSPLHF.

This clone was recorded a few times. In nucleotides, the CDR3 is TGTGCCAGCAGCCCGGGACCTACCTACGAGCAGTACTTC. It yields the protein CASSPGPTYEQYF. The V gene is TRBV5-5, the J gene TRBJ2-7; either TRBD1 or TRBD2 may fit D (5 bases each). V dropped 4 bases and J dropped 2 bases, with 10 bases sitting between them. CDR1 and CDR2 from the germline V gene are SGHKS and YYEKEE (reference sequence). This CDR3 is 13 amino acids long.

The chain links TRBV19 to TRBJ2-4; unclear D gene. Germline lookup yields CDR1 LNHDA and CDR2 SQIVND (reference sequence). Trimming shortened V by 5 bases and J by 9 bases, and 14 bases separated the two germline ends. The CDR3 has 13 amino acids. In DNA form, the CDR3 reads TGTGCCAGTAGTCCACCTGGGGTGGGCATTCAGTACTTC. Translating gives CASSPPGVGIQYF.

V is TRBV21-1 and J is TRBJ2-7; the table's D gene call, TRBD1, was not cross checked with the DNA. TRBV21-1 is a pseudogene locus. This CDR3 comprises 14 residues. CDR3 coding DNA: TGTGCCAGCAGCAAAGAATGCAGGGCCCACGAGCAGTACTTC. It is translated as CASSKECRAHEQYF.

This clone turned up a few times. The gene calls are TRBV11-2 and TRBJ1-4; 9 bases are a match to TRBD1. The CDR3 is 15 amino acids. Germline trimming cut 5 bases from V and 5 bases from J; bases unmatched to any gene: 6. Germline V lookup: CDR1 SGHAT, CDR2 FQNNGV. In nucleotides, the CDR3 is TGTGCCAGCAGCAAAACCGGGACAGGGAATGAAAAACTGTTTTTT. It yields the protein CASSKTGTGNEKLFF.

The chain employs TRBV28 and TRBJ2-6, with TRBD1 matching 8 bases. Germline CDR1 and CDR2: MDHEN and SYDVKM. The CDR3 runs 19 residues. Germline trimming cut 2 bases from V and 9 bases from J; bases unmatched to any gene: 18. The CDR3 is CASSLLHSDRGRMGNVLTF. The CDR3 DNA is TGTGCCAGCAGTTTACTCCATTCTGACAGGGGTCGAATGGGCAACGTCCTGACTTTC.

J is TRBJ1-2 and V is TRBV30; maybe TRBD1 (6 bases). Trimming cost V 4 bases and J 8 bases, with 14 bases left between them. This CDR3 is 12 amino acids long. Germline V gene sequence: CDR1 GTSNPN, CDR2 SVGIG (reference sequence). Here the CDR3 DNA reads TGTGCCTGGACTACAGGGTGGAGAGGCTACACCTTC. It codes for CAWTTGWRGYTF. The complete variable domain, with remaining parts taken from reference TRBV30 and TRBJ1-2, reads SQTIHQWPATLVQPVGSPLSLECTVEGTSNPNLYWYRQAAGRGLQLLFYSVGIGQISSEVPQNLSASRPQDRQFILSSKKLLLSDSGFYLCAWTTGWRGYTFGSGTRLTVV.

The CDR3 coding sequence is TGTGCCAGCAGCATCGGGACAGGGATTAACTATGGCTACACCTTC. Translated: CASSIGTGINYGYTF. The rearrangement joins TRBV7-2 to TRBJ1-2; 9 nucleotides align to TRBD1. From germline, CDR1 is SGHTA and CDR2 FQGNSA. Germline trimming cut 5 bases from V and 1 base from J; bases unmatched to any gene: 5. The CDR3 is 15 residues long.

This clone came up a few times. In DNA form, the CDR3 reads TGTGCCTGGAGGCGGGTTACGACTGGAGGCTACACCTTC. It encodes CAWRRVTTGGYTF. The chain employs TRBV30 and TRBJ1-2, with D unresolved. Trimming cost V 3 bases and J 8 bases, with 16 bases left between them. The CDR3 spans 13 residues. Germline CDR1 is GTSNPN and CDR2 is SVGIG (reference sequence).

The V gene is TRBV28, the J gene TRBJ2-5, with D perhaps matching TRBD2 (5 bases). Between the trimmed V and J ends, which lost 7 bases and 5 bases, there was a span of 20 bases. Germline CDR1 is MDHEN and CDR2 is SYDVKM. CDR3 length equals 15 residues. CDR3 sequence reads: CASTPSLAGRETQYF. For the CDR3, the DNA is TGTGCCAGCACCCCATCCCTAGCTGGACGGGAGACCCAGTACTTC.

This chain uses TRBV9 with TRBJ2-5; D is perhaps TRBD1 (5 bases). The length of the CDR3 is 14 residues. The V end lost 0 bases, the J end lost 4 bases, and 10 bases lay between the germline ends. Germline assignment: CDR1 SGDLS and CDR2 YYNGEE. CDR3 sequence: CASSVAVGAETQYF. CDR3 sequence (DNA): TGTGCCAGCAGCGTAGCGGTTGGGGCAGAGACCCAGTACTTC. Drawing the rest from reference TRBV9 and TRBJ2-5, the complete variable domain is DSGVTQTPKHLITATGQRVTLRCSPRSGDLSVYWYQQSLDQGLQFLIQYYNGEERAKGNILERFSAQQFPDLHSELNLSSLELGDSALYFCASSVAVGAETQYFGPGTRLLVL.

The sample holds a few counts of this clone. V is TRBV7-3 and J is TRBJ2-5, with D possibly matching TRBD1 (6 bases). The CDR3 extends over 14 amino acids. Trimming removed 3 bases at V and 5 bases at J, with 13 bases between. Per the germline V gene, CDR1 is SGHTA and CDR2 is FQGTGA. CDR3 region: CASSLGRGYETQYF. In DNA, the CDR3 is TGTGCCAGCAGCTTGGGCAGGGGCTATGAGACCCAGTACTTC.

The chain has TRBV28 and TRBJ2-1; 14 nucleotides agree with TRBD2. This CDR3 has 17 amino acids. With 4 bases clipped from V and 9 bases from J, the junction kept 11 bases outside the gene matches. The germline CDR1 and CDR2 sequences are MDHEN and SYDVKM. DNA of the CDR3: TGTGCCAGCAGTTCTCCGGGACTAGCGGGAGATTTCACTGAGCAGTTCTTC. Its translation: CASSSPGLAGDFTEQFF.

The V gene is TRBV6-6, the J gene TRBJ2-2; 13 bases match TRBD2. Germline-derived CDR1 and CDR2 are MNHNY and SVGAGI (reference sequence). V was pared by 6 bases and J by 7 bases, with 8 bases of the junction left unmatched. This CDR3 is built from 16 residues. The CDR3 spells CASRRTSGRRGGELFF. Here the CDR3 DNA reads TGTGCCAGCAGAAGGACTAGCGGGAGACGCGGCGGGGAGCTGTTTTTT.

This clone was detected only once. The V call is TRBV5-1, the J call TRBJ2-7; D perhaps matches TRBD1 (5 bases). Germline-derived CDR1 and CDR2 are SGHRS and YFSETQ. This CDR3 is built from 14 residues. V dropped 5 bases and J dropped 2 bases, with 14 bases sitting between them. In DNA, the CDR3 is TGCGCCAGCAGGCGAGGAACAGGCCCCTACGAGCAGTACTTC. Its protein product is CASRRGTGPYEQYF.

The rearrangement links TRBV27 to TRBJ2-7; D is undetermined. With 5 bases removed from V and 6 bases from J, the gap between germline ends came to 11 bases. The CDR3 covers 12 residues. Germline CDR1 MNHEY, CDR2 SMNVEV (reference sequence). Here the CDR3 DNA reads TGTGCCAGCAGTCCCTACGTCGGCGAGCAGTACTTC. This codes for CASSPYVGEQYF.

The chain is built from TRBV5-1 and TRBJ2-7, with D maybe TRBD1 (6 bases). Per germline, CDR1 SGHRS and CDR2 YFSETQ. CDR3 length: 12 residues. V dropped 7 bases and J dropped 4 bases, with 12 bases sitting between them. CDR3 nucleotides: TGCGCCAGCCGGGACACAAATTACGAGCAGTACTTC. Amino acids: CASRDTNYEQYF. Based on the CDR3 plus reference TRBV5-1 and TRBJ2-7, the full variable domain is KAGVTQTPRYLIKTRGQQVTLSCSPISGHRSVSWYQQTPGQGLQFLFEYFSETQRNKGNFPGRFSGRQFSNSRSEMNVSTLELGDSALYLCASRDTNYEQYFGPGTRLTVT.

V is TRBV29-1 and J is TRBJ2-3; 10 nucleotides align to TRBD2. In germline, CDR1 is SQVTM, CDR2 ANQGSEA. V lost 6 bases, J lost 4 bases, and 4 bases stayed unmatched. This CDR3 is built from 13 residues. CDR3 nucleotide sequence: TGCAGCGTGCTAGCGGGAGTGGCAGATACGCAGTATTTT. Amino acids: CSVLAGVADTQYF.

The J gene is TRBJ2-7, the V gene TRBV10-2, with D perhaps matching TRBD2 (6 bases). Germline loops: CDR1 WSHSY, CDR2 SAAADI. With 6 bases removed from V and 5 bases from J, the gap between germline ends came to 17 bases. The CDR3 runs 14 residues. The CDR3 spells CASREGPLSDEQYF. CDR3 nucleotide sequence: TGCGCCAGCAGGGAGGGCCCCCTGAGCGACGAGCAGTACTTC.

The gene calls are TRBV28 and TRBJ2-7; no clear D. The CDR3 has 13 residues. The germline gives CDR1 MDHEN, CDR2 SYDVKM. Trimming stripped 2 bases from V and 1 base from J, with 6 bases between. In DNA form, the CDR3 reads TGTGCCAGCAGTTTAACACATTCCTACGAGCAGTACTTC. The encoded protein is CASSLTHSYEQYF.

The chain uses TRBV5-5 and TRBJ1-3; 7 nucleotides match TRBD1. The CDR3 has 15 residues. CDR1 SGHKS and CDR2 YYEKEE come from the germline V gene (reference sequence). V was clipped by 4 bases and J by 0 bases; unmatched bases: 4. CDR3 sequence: CASSLQGDSGNTIYF. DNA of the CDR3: TGTGCCAGCAGCCTCCAGGGGGACTCTGGAAACACCATATATTTT.

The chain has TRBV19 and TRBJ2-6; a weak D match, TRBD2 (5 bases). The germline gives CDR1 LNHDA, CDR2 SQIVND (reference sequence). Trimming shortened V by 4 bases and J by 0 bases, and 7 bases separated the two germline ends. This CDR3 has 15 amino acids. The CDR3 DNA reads TGTGCCAGTAGTACCCGGGGCTCTGGGGCCAACGTCCTGACTTTC. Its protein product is CASSTRGSGANVLTF.

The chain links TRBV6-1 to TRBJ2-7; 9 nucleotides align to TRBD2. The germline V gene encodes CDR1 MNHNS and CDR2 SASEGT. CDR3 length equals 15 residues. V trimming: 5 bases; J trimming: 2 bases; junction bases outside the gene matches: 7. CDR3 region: CASSSRTSVAYEQYF. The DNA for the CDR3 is TGTGCCAGCAGTTCCAGGACTAGCGTCGCCTACGAGCAGTACTTC.

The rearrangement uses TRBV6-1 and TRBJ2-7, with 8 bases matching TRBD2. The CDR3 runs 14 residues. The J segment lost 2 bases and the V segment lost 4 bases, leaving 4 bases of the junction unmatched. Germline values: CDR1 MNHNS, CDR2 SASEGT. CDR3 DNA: TGTGCCAGCAGTGTTCTAGCGGGTACCTACGAGCAGTACTTC. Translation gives CASSVLAGTYEQYF.